Listed below are T cell receptor beta chains from one sample, sequenced in a study of cytomegalovirus exposure and HLA in healthy donors. The repertoire was sequenced with immunoSEQ multiplex PCR; TCRdb's copy has only in-frame clones and lacks some. Among 110,000 or so clones listed, about four fifths were seen once. Sequenced input: PBMCs. These receptors all come from a woman aged 18 to 35 in good health and CMV-seronegative. Each CDR3 is given with its conserved first and last residue. Fields, in order: J gene, CDR3 length, D gene, V gene, clone size, CDR3 DNA, CDR3 protein. A D gene is named only where the DNA matches it firmly. Clone size is stated in some rows and not others, as once, few, many or a class when expanded.

j_gene: TRBJ1-6; len: 15; d_gene: TRBD1; v_gene: TRBV2; abundance: -; CDR3nt: TGTGCCAGCAGCAAACAGGGGGCCGAGAGTTCACCCCTCCACTTT; CDR3aa: CASSKQGAESSPLHF
j_gene: TRBJ2-1; len: 17; d_gene: -; v_gene: TRBV7-9; abundance: -; CDR3nt: TGTGCCAGCAGCCCTGGCTCTACAGCAGTCGTTTTGGATGAGCAGTTCTTC; CDR3aa: CASSPGSTAVVLDEQFF
j_gene: TRBJ1-5; len: 14; d_gene: TRBD1; v_gene: TRBV27; abundance: -; CDR3nt: TGTGCCAGCAGCCAACGACAGGGATATCAGCCCCAGCATTTT; CDR3aa: CASSQRQGYQPQHF
j_gene: TRBJ1-6; len: 15; d_gene: TRBD1; v_gene: TRBV6-6; abundance: -; CDR3nt: TGTGCCAGCAACCCCAGGGGGCGCGAGGATTCACCCCTCCACTTT; CDR3aa: CASNPRGREDSPLHF
j_gene: TRBJ1-2; len: 14; d_gene: TRBD1; v_gene: TRBV28; abundance: once; CDR3nt: TGTGCCAGCAGTGTAGGGGGCTCTGGCTATGGCTACACCTTC; CDR3aa: CASSVGGSGYGYTF
j_gene: TRBJ2-1; len: 15; d_gene: TRBD1; v_gene: TRBV28; abundance: -; CDR3nt: TGTGCCAGCACTTACCGGGACAGGGCTTACAATGAGCAGTTCTTC; CDR3aa: CASTYRDRAYNEQFF
j_gene: TRBJ2-1; len: 14; d_gene: TRBD2; v_gene: TRBV7-9; abundance: -; CDR3nt: TGTGCCAGCAGCACCGGGACCGGGAGGAACGAGCAGTTCTTC; CDR3aa: CASSTGTGRNEQFF
j_gene: TRBJ2-5; len: 16; d_gene: -; v_gene: TRBV18; abundance: -; CDR3nt: TGTGCCAGCTCACCACAGAATCAAGGGGGCCAAGAGACCCAGTACTTC; CDR3aa: CASSPQNQGGQETQYF
j_gene: TRBJ2-1; len: 17; d_gene: TRBD2; v_gene: TRBV10-3; abundance: few; CDR3nt: TGTGCCATCAGTAACTCCGGGACTAGCGGGAGGTACAATGAGCAGTTCTTC; CDR3aa: CAISNSGTSGRYNEQFF
j_gene: TRBJ1-4; len: 15; d_gene: TRBD1; v_gene: TRBV30; abundance: -; CDR3nt: TGTGCCTGGACCCCCGGGACAGACGGGAATGAAAAACTGTTTTTT; CDR3aa: CAWTPGTDGNEKLFF
j_gene: TRBJ1-1; len: 14; d_gene: -; v_gene: TRBV6-1; abundance: few; CDR3nt: TGTGCCAGCAGCTGGACAGTGGGGAACACTGAAGCTTTCTTT; CDR3aa: CASSWTVGNTEAFF
j_gene: TRBJ1-4; len: 15; d_gene: TRBD1; v_gene: TRBV6-5; abundance: -; CDR3nt: TGTGCCAGCAGTTCCCGGACAGGGGCGGGCGAAAAACTGTTTTTT; CDR3aa: CASSSRTGAGEKLFF
j_gene: TRBJ1-2; len: 13; d_gene: -; v_gene: TRBV7-2; abundance: -; CDR3nt: TGTGCCAGCAGCCTGGACAGCCCCTATGGCTACACCTTC; CDR3aa: CASSLDSPYGYTF
j_gene: TRBJ2-3; len: 15; d_gene: -; v_gene: TRBV5-4; abundance: -; CDR3nt: TGTGCCAGCAGCCGGGGGAGGATCAGCACAGATACGCAGTATTTT; CDR3aa: CASSRGRISTDTQYF
j_gene: TRBJ1-1; len: 14; d_gene: -; v_gene: TRBV19; abundance: -; CDR3nt: TGTGCCAGTAGTTTCCTAGACAGGAACACTGAAGCTTTCTTT; CDR3aa: CASSFLDRNTEAFF
j_gene: TRBJ2-1; len: 16; d_gene: -; v_gene: TRBV5-4; abundance: -; CDR3nt: TGTGCCAGCAGCCCGGAACTACCAAGCCGGCCCAATGAGCAGTTCTTC; CDR3aa: CASSPELPSRPNEQFF
j_gene: TRBJ2-2; len: 15; d_gene: -; v_gene: TRBV5-1; abundance: -; CDR3nt: TGCGCCAGCAGCTTGTTACAGGCGAACACCGGGGAGCTGTTTTTT; CDR3aa: CASSLLQANTGELFF
j_gene: TRBJ2-2; len: 15; d_gene: -; v_gene: TRBV14; abundance: -; CDR3nt: TGTGCCAGCAGCCAAATAGACAGAAGGGACGGGGAGCTGTTTTTT; CDR3aa: CASSQIDRRDGELFF
j_gene: TRBJ1-5; len: 16; d_gene: -; v_gene: TRBV7-9; abundance: -; CDR3nt: TGTGCCAGCAGCTTAGCGGGTGCGCGGGAGAATCAGCCCCAGCATTTT; CDR3aa: CASSLAGARENQPQHF
j_gene: TRBJ2-3; len: 16; d_gene: TRBD2; v_gene: TRBV28; abundance: -; CDR3nt: TGTGCCAGCAGGAACGGACTAGCGGGGTACACAGATACGCAGTATTTT; CDR3aa: CASRNGLAGYTDTQYF
j_gene: TRBJ1-5; len: 15; d_gene: -; v_gene: TRBV7-8; abundance: -; CDR3nt: TGTGCCAGCAGCTTAGGGCAGGGAAGTAGGCAGCCCCAGCATTTT; CDR3aa: CASSLGQGSRQPQHF
j_gene: TRBJ2-5; len: 16; d_gene: TRBD1; v_gene: TRBV28; abundance: -; CDR3nt: TGTGCCAGCAGTTTGGTGACAGGGGATGACCAAGAGACCCAGTACTTC; CDR3aa: CASSLVTGDDQETQYF
j_gene: TRBJ1-1; len: 13; d_gene: -; v_gene: TRBV15; abundance: -; CDR3nt: TGTGCCACCAGCAGAGCCAGGCCCACTGAAGCTTTCTTT; CDR3aa: CATSRARPTEAFF
j_gene: TRBJ2-2; len: 15; d_gene: TRBD2; v_gene: TRBV6-1; abundance: once; CDR3nt: TGTGCCAGCAGCGAGGGACTAGCGAACACCGGGGAGCTGTTTTTT; CDR3aa: CASSEGLANTGELFF
j_gene: TRBJ1-4; len: 13; d_gene: TRBD1; v_gene: TRBV18; abundance: few; CDR3nt: TGTGCCAGCAATACAGGGGTAAATGAAAAACTGTTTTTT; CDR3aa: CASNTGVNEKLFF
j_gene: TRBJ2-1; len: 12; d_gene: -; v_gene: TRBV7-9; abundance: -; CDR3nt: TGTTCCAGCAGCTATGTGCGCAATGAGCAGTTCTTC; CDR3aa: CSSSYVRNEQFF
j_gene: TRBJ2-3; len: 19; d_gene: TRBD2; v_gene: TRBV11-2; abundance: -; CDR3nt: TGTGCCAGCAGCTTGGTCGAGGGCGGCGGGGGGGCGGTGCTGGGTACGCAGTATTTT; CDR3aa: CASSLVEGGGGAVLGTQYF
j_gene: TRBJ2-3; len: 15; d_gene: -; v_gene: TRBV15; abundance: once; CDR3nt: TGTGCCACCAGCATAAGACTGGTTAGCACAGATACGCAGTATTTT; CDR3aa: CATSIRLVSTDTQYF
j_gene: TRBJ2-1; len: 13; d_gene: TRBD2; v_gene: TRBV29-1; abundance: -; CDR3nt: TGCAGCGTTGTACGGGAGGGCCTTAATGAGCAGTTCTTC; CDR3aa: CSVVREGLNEQFF
j_gene: TRBJ2-1; len: 15; d_gene: -; v_gene: TRBV7-8; abundance: -; CDR3nt: TGTGCCAGCAGCTCTATCGACAGATACTACAATGAGCAGTTCTTC; CDR3aa: CASSSIDRYYNEQFF
j_gene: TRBJ2-1; len: 15; d_gene: TRBD1; v_gene: TRBV2; abundance: -; CDR3nt: TGTGCCAGCAGTCCGGACAGGGCGGCCTACAATGAGCAGTTCTTC; CDR3aa: CASSPDRAAYNEQFF
j_gene: TRBJ2-3; len: 13; d_gene: -; v_gene: TRBV11-3; abundance: -; CDR3nt: TGTGCCAGCACCCCCCCCGGGAGTGATACGCAGTATTTT; CDR3aa: CASTPPGSDTQYF
j_gene: TRBJ2-3; len: 18; d_gene: -; v_gene: TRBV4-2; abundance: few; CDR3nt: TGTGCCAGCAGCCAAGCGATCAGTGCGGCCTCTAGCACAGATACGCAGTATTTT; CDR3aa: CASSQAISAASSTDTQYF
j_gene: TRBJ2-7; len: 14; d_gene: -; v_gene: TRBV15; abundance: -; CDR3nt: TGTGCCACCAGCAGGGGGAAACTAGACTACGAGCAGTACTTC; CDR3aa: CATSRGKLDYEQYF
j_gene: TRBJ1-3; len: 13; d_gene: TRBD1; v_gene: TRBV5-6; abundance: -; CDR3nt: TGTGCCAGCAGCTTACAGGGGGGAAACACCATATATTTT; CDR3aa: CASSLQGGNTIYF
j_gene: TRBJ2-1; len: 14; d_gene: -; v_gene: TRBV14; abundance: once; CDR3nt: TGTGCCAGCAGCCACTCAGGGAATTATCATGAGCAGTTCTTC; CDR3aa: CASSHSGNYHEQFF
j_gene: TRBJ2-5; len: 13; d_gene: -; v_gene: TRBV27; abundance: -; CDR3nt: TGTGCCAGCAAAATAGGAGGGAGAGAGACCCAGTACTTC; CDR3aa: CASKIGGRETQYF
j_gene: TRBJ2-7; len: 14; d_gene: -; v_gene: TRBV6-6; abundance: -; CDR3nt: TGTGCCAGCATCCCTTCCGGCGGGGCCTACGAGCAGTACTTC; CDR3aa: CASIPSGGAYEQYF
j_gene: TRBJ1-3; len: 14; d_gene: TRBD1; v_gene: TRBV11-3; abundance: -; CDR3nt: TGTGCCAGCAGCTCGACAGGGTCTGGAAACACCATATATTTT; CDR3aa: CASSSTGSGNTIYF
j_gene: TRBJ1-6; len: 14; d_gene: TRBD1; v_gene: TRBV7-2; abundance: once; CDR3nt: TGTGCCAGCAGCTGGGACAGGCAGAATTCGCCCCTCCACTTT; CDR3aa: CASSWDRQNSPLHF
j_gene: TRBJ2-1; len: 16; d_gene: -; v_gene: TRBV4-3; abundance: -; CDR3nt: TGCGCCAGCAGCCAAGAACACAGGGCAGGGTACAATGAGCAGTTCTTC; CDR3aa: CASSQEHRAGYNEQFF